The sequence of this T cell receptor (beta chain) was determined in a study of blood T cell repertoires in COVID-19. Study-wide background: The cDNA or gDNA used as material had been derived from T cells, B-cell-depleted T cells, or PBMCs.

Original methodology: The assay estimated nucleated cells by amplifying reference gene primers. The repertoire was sequenced with immunoSEQ multiplex PCR; TCRdb's copy has only in-frame clones and lacks some. V and J calls and clone size come straight from that table; D and trimming were deduced from the DNA. The sample has 200,000 to 250,000 clones, about 88% seen once. CDR1 is SGHAT and CDR2 is FQNNGV in the germline V gene. There are 16 residues in the CDR3. Trimming stripped 3 bases from V and 0 bases from J, with 11 bases between. Enrollment of patients from Seattle took place during active infection, with longitudinal follow-up.

This TCR came from a man in his fifties or sixties with COVID-19, enrolled during active disease. Sequencing was performed on peripheral blood. V and J are TRBV11-2 and TRBJ1-4; possibly TRBD1 for D (6 bases). This CDR3 is CASSFGRTATNEKLFF. CDR3 in DNA: TGTGCCAGCAGCTTCGGCCGGACAGCAACTAATGAAAAACTGTTTTTT.